This TCR beta chain was sequenced in a study of T cell responses to AZD1222 COVID-19 vaccine. Measured with immunoSEQ multiplex PCR; TCRdb has only the in-frame clones, and not every one. The data show 120,000 to 150,000 clones, about 90% seen once. The specimen was peripheral blood, collected 28 days after the second AZD1222 dose. The receptor was isolated from an adult who received the AZD1222 COVID-19 vaccine.

The CDR3 loop is CASMRDSYEQYF. The CDR3 DNA reads as TGTGCCAGCATGCGGGACTCCTACGAGCAGTACTTC. V gene TRBV28 combines with J gene TRBJ2-7, with a tentative D call TRBD2 (6 bases). Trimming took off 7 bases at V and 0 bases at J, with 7 bases between the two ends. The CDR3 runs to 12 residues. Germline CDR1 MDHEN, CDR2 SYDVKM.